This T cell receptor (beta chain) appears in the sequencing data of a study of blood T cell repertoires in COVID-19 (dated by TCRdb to 2020 to 2022). The study in broad terms: Samples covering the acute and convalescent phases of COVID-19 were provided by collaborators in the United States, Italy and Spain. Where available, HLA class I and class II types were taken from metadata supplied by the sample provider and were not determined by assay-based typing. The dataset comprised deeply sampled blood TCRbeta repertoires from subjects exposed to, actively infected with, or recovered from COVID-19. The repertoires were released in a freely available public database intended as a resource for research on the immune response to SARS-CoV-2. The prospective study material was composed of cDNA or gDNA derived from T cells, B-cell-depleted T cells, or PBMCs. A de-identified subject ID, COVID-19 status, age in years and sex were almost always included in the sample metadata. The samples were drawn from the first 160 participants of the ongoing ImmuneRACE study and from 950 to 1,500 subjects provided by 6 global collaborators. Here is what the overall study found, with its caveats: The quantity of clinical and demographic metadata differed by source and by participant and was supplied without curation.

The junction shows trimming of 7 bases on V and 0 bases on J, plus 13 bases between the germline ends. The CDR3 covers 13 residues, taking in both the cysteine and the phenylalanine. CDR3 DNA only is kept here, 39 bases in frame from base 1. Taken from the germline V gene, the CDR1 and CDR2 loops are SQVTM and ANQGSEA. On this clone: Its antigen is currently not known. Base quality data are lacking; no much larger clone is found one base away.

The immunoSEQ Assay, a bias-controlled multiplex PCR, was used to amplify TCRbeta CDR3 regions from genomic DNA. As for the original processing: The number of nucleated cells in each sample was estimated from the amplification of reference gene primers within the assay. To quantify the absolute abundance of each unique TCRbeta CDR3 rearrangement, sequence reads were collapsed and filtered. For each sample, productive Simpson clonality was calculated as the square root of Simpson's diversity index over productive rearrangements. In TCRdb, the immuneACCESS table is reduced to in-frame sequences with V and J assigned. These tables do not hold every clone; where another copy was compared, an unresolved V gene accounts for under half, and the others remain unexplained. V and J calls and clone size are copied from that table; D and trimming were computed from the DNA. Counted in this sample were roughly 120,000 clones; roughly 80% of them appeared once. The ten most abundant clones make up about 6% of the sample.

One collaborating source in Seattle enrolled patients during active infection and followed them longitudinally through the course of disease. Each collaborating institution followed its own protocols to collect whole blood in K2EDTA tubes. For TCRbeta analysis, collaborator samples were shipped as frozen whole blood, as isolated PBMCs, or as DNA extracted from either sample type. The rearranged segments are TRBV29-1 and TRBJ2-7; matching of 6 bases hints at TRBD2 as the D gene. What was sequenced was peripheral blood. The clonotype comes from a man at least 80 years old with COVID-19, enrolled during active disease. The CDR3 loop reads CSGTGVHSYEQYF. The nucleotide sequence is TGCAGCGGGACGGGAGTACACTCCTACGAGCAGTACTTC.